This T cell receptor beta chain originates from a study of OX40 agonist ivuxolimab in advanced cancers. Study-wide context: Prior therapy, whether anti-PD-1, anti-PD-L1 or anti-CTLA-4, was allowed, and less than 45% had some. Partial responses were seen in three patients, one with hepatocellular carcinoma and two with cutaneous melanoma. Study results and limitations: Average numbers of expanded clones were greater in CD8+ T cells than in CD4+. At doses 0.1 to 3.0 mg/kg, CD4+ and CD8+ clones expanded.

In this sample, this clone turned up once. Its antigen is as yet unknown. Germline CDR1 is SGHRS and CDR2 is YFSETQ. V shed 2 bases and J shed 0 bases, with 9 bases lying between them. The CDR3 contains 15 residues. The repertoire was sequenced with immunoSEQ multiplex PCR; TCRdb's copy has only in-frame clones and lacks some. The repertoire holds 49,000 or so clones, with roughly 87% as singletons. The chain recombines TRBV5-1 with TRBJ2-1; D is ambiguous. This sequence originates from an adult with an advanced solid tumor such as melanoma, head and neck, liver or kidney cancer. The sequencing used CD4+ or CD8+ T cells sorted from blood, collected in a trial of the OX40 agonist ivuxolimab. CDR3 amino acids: CASSFDGSSYNEQFF. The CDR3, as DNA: TGCGCCAGCAGCTTCGACGGTAGCTCCTACAATGAGCAGTTCTTC. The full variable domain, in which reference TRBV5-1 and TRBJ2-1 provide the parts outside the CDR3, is KAGVTQTPRYLIKTRGQQVTLSCSPISGHRSVSWYQQTPGQGLQFLFEYFSETQRNKGNFPGRFSGRQFSNSRSEMNVSTLELGDSALYLCASSFDGSSYNEQFFGPGTRLTVL.